This TCR beta chain was sequenced during a study of T cell repertoires in cytomegalovirus infection. On the study more broadly: A matching HLA type, together with CMV infection, was signaled by public TCR beta signatures. General study points: HLA-C-restricted TCR beta clonotypes specific for CMV led the ex vivo response.

TCRdb re-called the reads with MiXCR, one entry per CDR3 protein. Of a few hundred thousand distinct CDR3 sequences in the sample, under 45% are singletons; the top ten hold about 39%. Regarding this clonotype: Its target is unknown.

This CDR3 is built from 17 residues. Looked up from germline, CDR1 is MGHRA and CDR2 is YSYEKL. The V gene lost 4 bases and the J gene lost 3 bases, with 19 bases spanning the gap. Material: cultured PBMCs, obtained from culture after CMV antigen stimulation. The genes are TRBV4-1 and TRBJ1-5; D is unclear. The sequence was collected from a human donor in good health (CMV status not recorded). Some clones in this sample may be carry-over from other donors' samples. CDR3 in amino acids: CASSRLFWGGVNQPQHF. The CDR3, as DNA: TGCGCCAGCAGCCGCCTGTTTTGGGGTGGAGTCAATCAGCCCCAGCATTTT.